The present entry profiles one T cell receptor beta chain with its context. The data derive from a study of cytomegalovirus exposure and HLA in healthy donors. PCR employed 60 Vbeta and 13 Jbeta primers. Clones were read by immunoSEQ multiplex PCR, and TCRdb kept only the in-frame ones, dropping some. Of 150,000 to 200,000 clones listed, about four fifths are singletons. The germline CDR1 and CDR2 sequences are SQVTM and ANQGSEA. The CDR3 runs to 18 residues. The V and J ends lost 2 bases and 0 bases respectively, with 22 bases between them. The receptor's source is a man in his forties in good health and CMV-seronegative. Sequenced: PBMCs. The V gene is TRBV29-1, the J gene TRBJ1-2, with D unclear. CDR3 amino acids: CSVERIGGLPASNYGYTF. In nucleotides, the CDR3 is TGCAGCGTTGAAAGAATCGGAGGGCTTCCAGCGTCTAACTATGGCTACACCTTC.